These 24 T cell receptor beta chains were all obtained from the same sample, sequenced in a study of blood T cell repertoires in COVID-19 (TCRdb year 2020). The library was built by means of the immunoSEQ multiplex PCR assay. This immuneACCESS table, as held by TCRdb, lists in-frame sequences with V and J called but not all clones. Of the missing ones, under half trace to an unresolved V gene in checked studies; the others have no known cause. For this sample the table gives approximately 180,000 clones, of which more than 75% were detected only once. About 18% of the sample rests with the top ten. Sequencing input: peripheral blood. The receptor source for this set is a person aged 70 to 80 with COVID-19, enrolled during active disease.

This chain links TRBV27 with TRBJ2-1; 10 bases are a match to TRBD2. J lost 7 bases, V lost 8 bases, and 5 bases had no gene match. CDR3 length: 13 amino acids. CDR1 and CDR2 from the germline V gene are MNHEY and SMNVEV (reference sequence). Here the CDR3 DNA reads TGTGCCAGCCGAGCTAGCGGGAGAAATGAGCAGTTCTTC. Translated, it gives CASRASGRNEQFF.

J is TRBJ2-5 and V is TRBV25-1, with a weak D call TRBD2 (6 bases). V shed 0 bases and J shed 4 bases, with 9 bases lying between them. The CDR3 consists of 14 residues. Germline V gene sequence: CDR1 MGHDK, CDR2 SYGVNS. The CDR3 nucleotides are TGTGCCAGCAGTGAATATTTGGGGGGAGAGACCCAGTACTTC. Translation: CASSEYLGGETQYF. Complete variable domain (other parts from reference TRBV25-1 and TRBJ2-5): EADIYQTPRYLVIGTGKKITLECSQTMGHDKMYWYQQDPGMELHLIHYSYGVNSTEKGDLSSESTVSRIRTEHFPLTLESARPSHTSQYLCASSEYLGGETQYFGPGTRLLVL.

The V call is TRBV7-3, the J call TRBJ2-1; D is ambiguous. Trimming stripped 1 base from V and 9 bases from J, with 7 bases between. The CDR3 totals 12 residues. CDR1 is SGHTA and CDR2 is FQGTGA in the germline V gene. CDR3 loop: CASSLRLGEQFF. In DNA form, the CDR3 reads TGTGCCAGCAGCTTAAGGCTTGGTGAGCAGTTCTTC.

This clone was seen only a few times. The CDR3 nucleotides read TGTGCCAGCAGCCAAAGAAGACAGAACAGTGGCACAGATACGCAGTATTTT. This encodes CASSQRRQNSGTDTQYF. This chain links TRBV14 with TRBJ2-3; D might be TRBD1 (5 bases). The CDR3 sequence is 17 residues long. Deletions cut 2 bases from V and 1 base from J, with 16 bases between. Germline lookup yields CDR1 SGHDN and CDR2 FVKESK.

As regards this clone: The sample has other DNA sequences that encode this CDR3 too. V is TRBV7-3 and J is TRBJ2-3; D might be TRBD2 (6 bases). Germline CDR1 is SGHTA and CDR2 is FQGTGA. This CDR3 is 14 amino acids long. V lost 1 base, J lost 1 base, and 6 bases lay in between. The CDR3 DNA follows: TGTGCCAGCAGCTTAAGCGGGGGCACAGATACGCAGTATTTT. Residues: CASSLSGGTDTQYF.

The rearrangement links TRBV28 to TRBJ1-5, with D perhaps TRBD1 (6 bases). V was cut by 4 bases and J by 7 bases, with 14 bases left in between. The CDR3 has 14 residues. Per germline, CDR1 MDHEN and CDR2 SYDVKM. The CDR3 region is CASSSQGILQPQHF. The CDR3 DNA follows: TGTGCCAGCAGTTCACAGGGAATATTGCAGCCCCAGCATTTT.

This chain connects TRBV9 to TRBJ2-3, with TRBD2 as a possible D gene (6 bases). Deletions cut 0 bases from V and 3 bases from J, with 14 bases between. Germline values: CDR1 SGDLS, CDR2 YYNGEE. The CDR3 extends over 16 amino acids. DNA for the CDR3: TGTGCCAGCAGCGTAGTGGCTAGCGCGTCAACAGATACGCAGTATTTT. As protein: CASSVVASASTDTQYF.

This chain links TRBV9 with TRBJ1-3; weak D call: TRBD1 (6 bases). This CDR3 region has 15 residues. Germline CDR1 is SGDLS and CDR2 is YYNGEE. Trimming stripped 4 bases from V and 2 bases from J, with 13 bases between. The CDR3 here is CASSPGEGAGNTIYF. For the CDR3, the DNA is TGTGCCAGCAGCCCAGGGGAAGGGGCTGGAAACACCATATATTTT.

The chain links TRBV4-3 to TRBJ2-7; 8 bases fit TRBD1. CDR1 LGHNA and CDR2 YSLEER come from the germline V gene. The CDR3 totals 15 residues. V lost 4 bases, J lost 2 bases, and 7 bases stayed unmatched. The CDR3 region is CASSLIGQGPYEQYF. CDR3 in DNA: TGCGCCAGCAGCCTTATTGGACAGGGTCCCTACGAGCAGTACTTC.

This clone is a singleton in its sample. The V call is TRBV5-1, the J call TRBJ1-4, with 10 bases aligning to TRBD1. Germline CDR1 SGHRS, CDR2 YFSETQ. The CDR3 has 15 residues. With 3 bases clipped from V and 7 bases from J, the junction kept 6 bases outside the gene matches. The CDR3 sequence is CASSSGQGWGEKLFF. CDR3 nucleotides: TGCGCCAGCAGCTCGGGACAGGGGTGGGGTGAAAAACTGTTTTTT.

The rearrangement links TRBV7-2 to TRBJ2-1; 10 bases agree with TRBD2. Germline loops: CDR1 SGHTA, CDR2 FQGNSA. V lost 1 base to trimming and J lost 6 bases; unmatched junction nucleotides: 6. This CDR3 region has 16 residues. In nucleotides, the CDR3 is TGTGCCAGCAGCTTAGTACCTAGCGGGGGCCTCAATGAGCAGTTCTTC. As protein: CASSLVPSGGLNEQFF.

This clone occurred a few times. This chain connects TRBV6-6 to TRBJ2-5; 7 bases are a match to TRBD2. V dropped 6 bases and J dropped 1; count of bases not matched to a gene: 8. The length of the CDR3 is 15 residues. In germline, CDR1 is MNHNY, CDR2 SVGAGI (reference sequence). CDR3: CASSISGGGQETQYF. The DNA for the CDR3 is TGTGCCAGCAGCATATCAGGCGGGGGCCAAGAGACCCAGTACTTC.

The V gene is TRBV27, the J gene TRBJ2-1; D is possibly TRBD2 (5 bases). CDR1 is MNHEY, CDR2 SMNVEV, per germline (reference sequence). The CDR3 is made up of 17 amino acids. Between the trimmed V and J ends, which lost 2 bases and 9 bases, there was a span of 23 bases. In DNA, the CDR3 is TGTGCCAGCAGTTTAGCGGGCTCGGGTTGGGTTCTTGGTGAGCAGTTCTTC. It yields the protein CASSLAGSGWVLGEQFF.

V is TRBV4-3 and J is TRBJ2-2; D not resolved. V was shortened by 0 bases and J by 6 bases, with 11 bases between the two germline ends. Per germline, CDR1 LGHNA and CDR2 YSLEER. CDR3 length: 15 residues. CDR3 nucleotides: TGCGCCAGCAGCCAAGATCGCTGGCCCCCCGGGGAGCTGTTTTTT. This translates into CASSQDRWPPGELFF.

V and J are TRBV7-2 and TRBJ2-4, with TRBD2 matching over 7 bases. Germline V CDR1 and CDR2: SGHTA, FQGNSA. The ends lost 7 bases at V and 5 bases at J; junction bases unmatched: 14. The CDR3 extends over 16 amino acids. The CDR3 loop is CASIQGGGWGQNIQYF. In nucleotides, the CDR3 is TGTGCCAGCATCCAAGGCGGGGGTTGGGGCCAAAACATTCAGTACTTC.

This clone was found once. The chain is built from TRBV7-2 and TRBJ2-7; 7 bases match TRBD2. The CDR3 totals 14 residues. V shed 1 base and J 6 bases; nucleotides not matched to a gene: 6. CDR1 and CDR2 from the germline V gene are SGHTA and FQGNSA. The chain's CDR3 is CASSLGGSAIEQYF. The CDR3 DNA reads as TGTGCCAGCAGCTTAGGCGGGAGTGCTATCGAGCAGTACTTC.

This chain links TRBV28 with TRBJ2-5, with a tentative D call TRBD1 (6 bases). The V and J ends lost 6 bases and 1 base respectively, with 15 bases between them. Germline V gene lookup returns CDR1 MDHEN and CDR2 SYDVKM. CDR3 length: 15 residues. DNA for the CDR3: TGTGCCAGCAGCGCCCCGACAGGTTTCCAAGAGACCCAGTACTTC. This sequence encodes CASSAPTGFQETQYF.

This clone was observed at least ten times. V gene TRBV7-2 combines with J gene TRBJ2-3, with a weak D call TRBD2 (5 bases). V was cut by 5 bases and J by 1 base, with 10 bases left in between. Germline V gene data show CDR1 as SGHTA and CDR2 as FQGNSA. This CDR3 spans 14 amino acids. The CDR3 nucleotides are TGTGCCAGCAGCATTTCGAGGGGCACAGATACGCAGTATTTT. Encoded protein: CASSISRGTDTQYF.

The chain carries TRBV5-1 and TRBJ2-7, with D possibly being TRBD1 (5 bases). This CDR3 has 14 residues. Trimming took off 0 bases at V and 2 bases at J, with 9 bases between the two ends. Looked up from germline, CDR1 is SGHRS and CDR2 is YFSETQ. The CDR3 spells CASSLGAGPYEQYF. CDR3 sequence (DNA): TGCGCCAGCAGCTTGGGTGCAGGGCCCTACGAGCAGTACTTC.

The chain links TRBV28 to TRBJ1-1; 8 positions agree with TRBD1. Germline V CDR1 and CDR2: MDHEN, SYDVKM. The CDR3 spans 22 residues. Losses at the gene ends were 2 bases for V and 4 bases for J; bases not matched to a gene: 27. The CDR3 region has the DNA TGTGCCAGCAGTTTAGTCGCCAATTCAGGGGGCGGACTCGATCTTGTTATCACTGAAGCTTTCTTT. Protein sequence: CASSLVANSGGGLDLVITEAFF.

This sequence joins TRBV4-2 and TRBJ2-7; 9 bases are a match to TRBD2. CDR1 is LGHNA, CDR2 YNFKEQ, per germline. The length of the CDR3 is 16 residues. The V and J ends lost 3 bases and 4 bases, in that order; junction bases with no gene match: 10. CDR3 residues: CASSQSLDSGSYEQYF. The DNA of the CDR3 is TGTGCCAGCAGCCAGTCACTCGATAGCGGGAGTTACGAGCAGTACTTC.

The CDR3 reads CASSSLGDTQYF. DNA for the CDR3: TGTGCCAGCAGTTCGCTCGGGGATACGCAGTATTTT. V and J are TRBV28 and TRBJ2-3, with no clear D. Germline CDR1 is MDHEN and CDR2 is SYDVKM. The CDR3 has 12 amino acids. With 4 bases removed from V and 6 bases from J, the gap between germline ends came to 8 bases.

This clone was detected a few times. This CDR3 is CASSLVGGGTSGSQGEQFF. The CDR3 DNA is TGTGCCAGCAGCTTAGTCGGGGGAGGGACTAGCGGGAGCCAGGGTGAGCAGTTCTTC. The chain employs TRBV7-2 and TRBJ2-1, with 14 bases fitting TRBD2. The length of the CDR3 is 19 residues. V gave up 1 base and J gave up 9 bases; unmatched junction bases: 14. The germline CDR1 and CDR2 sequences are SGHTA and FQGNSA.

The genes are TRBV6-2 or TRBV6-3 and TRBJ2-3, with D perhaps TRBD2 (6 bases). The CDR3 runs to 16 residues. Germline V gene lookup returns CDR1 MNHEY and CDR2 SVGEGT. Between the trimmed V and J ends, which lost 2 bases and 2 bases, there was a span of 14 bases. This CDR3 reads CASSYGGRDFTDTQYF. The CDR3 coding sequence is TGTGCCAGCAGTTACGGGGGAAGGGACTTCACAGATACGCAGTATTTT.